A single sample is the source of the 14 T cell receptor beta chains below, sequenced in a study of early T cells in non-severe SARS-CoV-2 infection. TCRdb re-analysed the 5' RACE reads in MiXCR, keeping a single row per CDR3 protein. The repertoire holds about 77,000 distinct CDR3 sequences, with approximately 16% as singletons. Specimen: whole blood. These TCRs come from an adult who was a healthcare worker with PCR-confirmed SARS-CoV-2 infection or an uninfected control (not recorded which).

V is TRBV12-2 and J is TRBJ2-7; the D call in the table, TRBD1, was not verified against the DNA. TRBV12-2 is annotated as a pseudogene. The CDR3 has 13 amino acids. The CDR3 DNA is TGTGCAAGCCCGGACAGGGGATCTTGGGAGCAGTACTTC. Its protein is CASPDRGSWEQYF.

The chain carries TRBV29-1 and TRBJ1-1; TRBD1 agrees at 7 bases. V trimming: 6 bases; J trimming: 6 bases; junction bases outside the gene matches: 7. CDR3 length equals 12 residues. Germline assignment: CDR1 SQVTM and CDR2 ANQGSEA. In DNA form, the CDR3 reads TGCAGCGTGACAGGGTCGGAAGCTGAAGCTTTCTTT. Translated: CSVTGSEAEAFF.

The genes are TRBV28 and TRBJ2-5; possible D gene TRBD2, 6 bases. The CDR3 loop spans 13 amino acids. Germline CDR1 and CDR2: MDHEN and SYDVKM. The V end lost 6 bases, the J end lost 8 bases, and 16 bases lay between the germline ends. The CDR3 sequence: CASSPQYGGTQYF. CDR3 nucleotide sequence: TGTGCCAGCAGCCCCCAGTACGGGGGTACCCAGTACTTC.

This clonotype was observed many times. The rearrangement links TRBV7-2 to TRBJ2-5; TRBD1 is a possible D gene (6 bases). The germline V gene encodes CDR1 SGHTA and CDR2 FQGNSA. Trimming took 5 bases from V and 3 from J, leaving 13 bases between them. CDR3 length: 14 residues. CDR3 coding DNA: TGTGCCAGCAGCCCTTGGACAGCCGAAGAGACCCAGTACTTC. Its protein is CASSPWTAEETQYF.

This clonotype was picked up many times. In nucleotides, the CDR3 is TGTGCCAGCAGCGTTACCGGGACAGCCTTCTCTGGGGCCAACGTCCTGACTTTC. It is translated as CASSVTGTAFSGANVLTF. The gene calls are TRBV7-3 and TRBJ2-6; 7 positions agree with TRBD1. V shed 5 bases, J shed 0 bases, and the junction held 10 bases outside the gene matches. Germline CDR1 reads SGHTA; CDR2 reads FQGTGA. The CDR3 is made up of 18 amino acids.

This clonotype has only a few counts. The V gene is TRBV2, the J gene TRBJ2-3; D not resolved. This CDR3 region has 13 residues. The V and J ends lost 1 base and 1 base respectively, with 3 bases between them. Germline CDR1 reads SNHLY; CDR2 reads FYNNEI. The CDR3: CASSEVGTDTQYF. The CDR3 DNA reads TGTGCCAGCAGTGAAGTTGGCACAGATACGCAGTATTTT.

This clonotype appeared a single time. CDR3 residues: CASSVPSGSHEQYF. Written as DNA, the CDR3 is TGTGCCAGCAGTGTGCCTAGCGGGAGCCACGAGCAGTACTTC. V and J are TRBV2 and TRBJ2-7; 10 nucleotides align to TRBD2. V dropped 4 bases and J dropped 5; count of bases not matched to a gene: 5. CDR3 size: 14 residues. Germline loops: CDR1 SNHLY, CDR2 FYNNEI.

This clonotype was seen a handful of times. The rearrangement joins TRBV6-6 to TRBJ2-1; possibly TRBD2 for D (5 bases). Germline V gene data show CDR1 as MNHNY and CDR2 as SVGAGI (reference sequence). The CDR3 runs to 12 residues. Trimming removed 6 bases at V and 6 bases at J, with 9 bases between. Written as DNA, the CDR3 is TGTGCCAGCAGGGAAACTAGCAATGAGCAGTTCTTC. Its translation: CASRETSNEQFF.

The chain has TRBV6-4 and TRBJ2-3; 8 positions agree with TRBD2. The CDR3 is 13 residues long. From germline, CDR1 is MRHNA and CDR2 SNTAGT. V dropped 4 bases and J dropped 13; count of bases not matched to a gene: 10. This CDR3 reads CASSATGGPAKYF. The CDR3 DNA follows: TGTGCCAGCAGTGCGACGGGGGGGCCGGCGAAGTATTTT.

This clonotype was detected a few times. The V and J genes are TRBV6-9 and TRBJ1-5, with 7 positions matching TRBD1. The V segment lost 8 bases and the J segment 0 bases; nucleotides outside the gene matches: 16. The germline CDR1 and CDR2 sequences are MNHGY and SVAAGI. The CDR3 runs 18 residues. The CDR3 nucleotides are TGTGCCAGCCCAAGTAGGGCGGGACAGCAAAATAGCAATCAGCCCCAGCATTTT. This codes for CASPSRAGQQNSNQPQHF.

The CDR3 DNA sequence: TGTGCCAGCAGAACAGGGGACACCGGGGAGCTGTTTTTT. It is translated as CASRTGDTGELFF. The chain carries TRBV6-5 and TRBJ2-2, with 7 positions matching TRBD1. Per the germline V gene, CDR1 is MNHEY and CDR2 is SVGAGI. The CDR3 is made up of 13 amino acids. The junction had 1 base not matched to a gene; V was cut back by 6 bases and J by 3 bases.

A few counts support this clonotype. J is TRBJ1-3 and V is TRBV20-1; no definite D call. The V gene lost 1 base and the J gene lost 0 bases, with 7 bases spanning the gap. The CDR3 consists of 14 residues. Germline V CDR1 and CDR2: DFQATT, SNEGSKA (reference sequence). CDR3 DNA sequence: TGCAGTGCTAGAGCCTACAGCTCTGGAAACACCATATATTTT. Translated: CSARAYSSGNTIYF.

This chain connects TRBV3-1 to TRBJ2-5, with D possibly TRBD1 on 5 matching bases. Per germline, CDR1 LGHDT and CDR2 YNNKEL (reference sequence). With 4 bases removed from V and 7 bases from J, the gap between germline ends came to 16 bases. The CDR3 has 14 amino acids. Here the CDR3 reads CASSRGRQGLTQYF. The CDR3 DNA reads as TGTGCCAGCAGCCGCGGAAGGCAGGGATTGACCCAGTACTTC.

V is TRBV21-1 and J is TRBJ2-7; the DNA was not used to check the table's D call, TRBD1. TRBV21-1 is a pseudogene. This CDR3 region has 17 residues. CDR3 DNA: TGTGCCAGCAGCAAAGGCTCCCCGGGACGGAGGACCTACGAGCAGTACTTC. Its translation is CASSKGSPGRRTYEQYF.